Below, 6 T cell receptor beta chains from the same sample are listed, as sequenced in a study of cytomegalovirus exposure and HLA in healthy donors. This PCR relied on a set of 60 Vbeta primers and 13 Jbeta primers. Profiling relied on immunoSEQ multiplex PCR, and the TCRdb table lists in-frame clones only, not all of them. Recorded here are some 60,000 clones; the top ten clones represent less than 6%. Sequencing used PBMCs. These receptors all come from a man aged 25-45 years in good health and CMV-seropositive.

The DNA for the CDR3 is TGTGCCAGCAGTGACACACGACTGGGGGGTTTCCCTGACAGGGGGCACACCGGGGAGCTGTTTTTT. Amino acids: CASSDTRLGGFPDRGHTGELFF. The chain carries TRBV6-4 and TRBJ2-2, with TRBD1 identical over 10 bases. This CDR3 has 22 amino acids. Germline-derived CDR1 and CDR2 are MRHNA and SNTAGT. Trimming at V came to 2 bases and at J to 3 bases, leaving 21 bases not matched to a gene.

The gene calls are TRBV9 and TRBJ1-1; 7 nucleotides align to TRBD1. Germline V gene lookup returns CDR1 SGDLS and CDR2 YYNGEE. The junction had 3 bases not matched to a gene; V was cut back by 0 bases and J by 4 bases. This CDR3 comprises 14 residues. For the CDR3, the DNA is TGTGCCAGCAGCGTAGCTGGACAGGCCACTGAAGCTTTCTTT. Its translation: CASSVAGQATEAFF.

The genes are TRBV6-5 and TRBJ1-1; TRBD1 might be the D (5 bases). With 2 bases removed from V and 3 bases from J, the gap between germline ends came to 10 bases. Germline values: CDR1 MNHEY, CDR2 SVGAGI. This CDR3 is built from 14 residues. In DNA, the CDR3 is TGTGCCAGCAGTTACGCAGGGAAGGACACTGAAGCTTTCTTT. The encoded protein is CASSYAGKDTEAFF.

This chain's CDR3 is CASSDRDNSPLHF. In DNA, the CDR3 is TGTGCCAGCAGTGACAGGGATAATTCACCCCTCCACTTT. The gene calls are TRBV6-5 and TRBJ1-6; 7 bases are shared with TRBD1. V lost 5 bases to trimming and J lost 5 bases; unmatched junction nucleotides: 0. This CDR3 spans 13 amino acids. Germline CDR1 MNHEY, CDR2 SVGAGI.

The chain recombines TRBV6-5 with TRBJ2-7, with 7 bases fitting TRBD1. Germline CDR1 MNHEY, CDR2 SVGAGI. Trimming at V came to 6 bases and at J to 5 bases, leaving 10 bases not matched to a gene. The CDR3 length is 14 residues. CDR3 in DNA: TGTGCCAGCAGCCACGGACAGGAAGTAAACGAGCAGTACTTC. Its protein is CASSHGQEVNEQYF.

The CDR3 loop is CASSEHYEQYF. The CDR3 DNA reads as TGTGCCAGCAGCGAGCACTACGAGCAGTACTTC. The chain is built from TRBV7-2 and TRBJ2-7; D not resolved. The CDR3 sequence is 11 residues long. CDR1 is SGHTA and CDR2 is FQGNSA in the germline V gene. The V gene lost 5 bases and the J gene lost 3 bases, with 5 bases spanning the gap.